This passage covers 10 T cell receptor beta chains from one sample sequenced in a study of CD8+ T cells in alopecia areata. The sequencing template was cDNA reverse transcribed from extracted RNA. Assay used: immunoSEQ multiplex PCR; TCRdb lists only in-frame clones, some missing. The sample presents around 100,000 clones, none singletons. Sequencing used lesional skin. These receptors were taken from a C3H/HeJ mouse with alopecia areata. MHC haplotype here: H2-k.

Details on this clone: The gene names here belong to mouse. The read comes to an end 4 residues before the CDR3 does, leaving the germline J gene to fill in the end. The chain is built from TRBV13-1 and TRBJ2-1; 9 bases align to TRBD1. The CDR3 totals 14 residues. Germline values: CDR1 NSHNY, CDR2 SYGAGN. CDR3 sequence reads: CASSDPDRGAEQFF. CDR3 DNA (partial): TGTGCCAGCAGTGATCCTGACAGGGGGGCT.

In the case of this clone: One base away lies a much larger clone, so this may be a sequencing read error. Gene names follow the mouse nomenclature. The read is 4 residues too short to cover the CDR3 end, so that end is filled in from the germline J gene. The chain is built from TRBV13-1 and TRBJ2-7, with D perhaps matching TRBD1 (5 bases). V was shortened by 5 bases and J by 3 bases, with 6 bases between the two germline ends. CDR3 length equals 11 residues. Germline loops: CDR1 NSHNY, CDR2 SYGAGN. The CDR3 spells CASSTGYEQYF. Partial CDR3 DNA: TGTGCCAGCAGCACAGGCTAT.

This clone has a count of ten or more. The gene names here belong to mouse. The sequenced fragment ends 4 residues before the CDR3 boundary, so the rest is inferred from the germline J gene. The chain combines TRBV13-3 with TRBJ2-1; 12 nucleotides agree with TRBD1. The trim removed 5 bases at V and 0 bases at J, leaving 6 bases unmatched. Per the germline V gene, CDR1 is NNHDY and CDR2 is SYVADS. This CDR3 region has 17 residues. The CDR3 region is CASSEGTGGGNYAEQFF. The sequenced CDR3 bases are TGTGCCAGCAGCGAAGGGACAGGGGGCGGTAACTATGCT.

This clone has a handful of counts. Genes and germline come from the mouse. The CDR3 goes on 4 residues after the read ends, and that part is filled in from the germline J gene. The rearrangement uses TRBV13-3 and TRBJ2-1; 10 positions match TRBD2. Trimming cost V 4 bases and J 3 bases; bases outside gene matches: 4. The CDR3 has 15 amino acids. CDR1 and CDR2 (germline): NNHDY, SYVADS. The CDR3 bases that were read are TGTGCCAGCAGTCCCCGACTGGGGGGCTATGCT. It codes for CASSPRLGGYA. The complete CDR3 sequence is CASSPRLGGYAEQFF.

About this clone itself: Mouse germline and gene names are used. The observed sequence ends 4 residues before the CDR3 terminus, with the missing tail filled in from the germline J gene. V and J are TRBV13-2 and TRBJ2-4, with D perhaps matching TRBD2 (6 bases). CDR3 length: 12 amino acids. Germline-derived CDR1 and CDR2 are NNHNN and SYGAGS (reference sequence). Partial CDR3 DNA: TGTGCCAGCGGTGTGGGGGAAAAC. Encoded protein: CASGVGEN. The full CDR3 protein reads CASGVGENTLYF.

Comment on this clone: Gene names follow the mouse nomenclature. The observed sequence ends 4 residues before the CDR3 terminus, with the missing tail filled in from the germline J gene. The chain carries TRBV17 and TRBJ2-3, with no clear D. V lost 3 bases and J lost 4, with 5 bases in between. Germline V gene data show CDR1 as MNHDT and CDR2 as YYDKIL. The CDR3 has 12 amino acids. This chain's CDR3 is CASSRQSETLYF. CDR3 DNA (partial): TGTGCTAGCAGTAGGCAGTCAGAA.

In this sample, this clone turned up a few times. Gene names are the mouse ones. The CDR3 is cut off 4 residues early in the read; its end comes from the germline J gene. The V gene is TRBV13-3, the J gene TRBJ1-2; 8 bases match TRBD1. The CDR3 is 16 residues long. In germline, CDR1 is NNHDY, CDR2 SYVADS. The V gene end was trimmed by 0 bases and the J gene end by 0 bases; junction bases not matched to a gene: 4. The sequenced part of the CDR3 DNA is TGTGCCAGCAGTGATGCAGGGGGCACATCAAACTCC. Protein: CASSDAGGTSNS. The whole CDR3 protein is CASSDAGGTSNSDYTF.

Regarding this clone: The gene names here belong to mouse. The read is 4 residues too short to cover the CDR3 end, so that end is filled in from the germline J gene. This chain joins TRBV1 and TRBJ2-7, with D tentatively TRBD1 (5 bases). V lost 5 bases and J 2 bases, leaving 13 bases between the germline ends. Germline CDR1 reads NSQYPW; CDR2 reads LRSPGD (reference sequence). This CDR3 is built from 14 residues. CDR3 bases read: TGCACCTGCAGTCCGCGGGGAGGGGCCTAT. The encoded protein is CTCSPRGGAY. The whole CDR3 protein is CTCSPRGGAYEQYF.

This clone was seen only a few times. Here the gene names and germline are mouse. The sequence runs out 4 residues before the end of the CDR3; the remainder is reconstructed from the germline J gene. The rearrangement uses TRBV1 and TRBJ1-4, with 10 bases identical to TRBD1. CDR1 is NSQYPW, CDR2 LRSPGD, per germline (reference sequence). The CDR3 is made up of 19 amino acids. V lost 0 bases, J lost 0 bases, and 7 bases stayed unmatched. The CDR3 protein is CTCSADLGQGSLSNERLFF. Incomplete CDR3 DNA: TGCACCTGCAGTGCAGATCTGGGACAGGGGTCACTTTCCAACGAA.

As for this clone: Any gene name here is a mouse gene name. This CDR3 reads CASSDEGHPSDYTF. CDR3 bases read: TGTGCCAGCAGTGATGAGGGACACCCCTCC. This rearrangement joins TRBV13-3 to TRBJ1-2; D is perhaps TRBD1 (6 bases). The observed sequence ends 4 residues before the CDR3 terminus, with the missing tail filled in from the germline J gene. The CDR3 is made up of 14 amino acids. CDR1 and CDR2 from the germline V gene are NNHDY and SYVADS. The ends were cut back, 0 bases at V and 4 bases at J, with 10 bases in the middle.